This TCR beta chain stems from a study of blood T cell repertoires in COVID-19. On the study more broadly: T cells, B-cell-depleted T cells, or PBMCs provided the cDNA or gDNA that served as material.

Methods used by the authors: Reference gene primer amplification gave estimated nucleated cell counts. TCRdb's table, derived via immunoSEQ multiplex PCR, lists solely in-frame clones and lacks some. V, J and clone size are those of that table, while D and trimming were read from the DNA. Among tens of thousands of clones listed, approximately 86% were seen once. CDR3 length: 16 residues. CDR1 is LGHNA and CDR2 is YNFKEQ in the germline V gene. V shed 1 base, J shed 6 bases, and the junction held 5 bases outside the gene matches. The chain couples TRBV4-2 to TRBJ2-3; 12 nucleotides match TRBD2. This sequence was found in a woman aged 80 or over with acute or convalescent COVID-19. Sequencing was done on a sample of peripheral blood. The CDR3 DNA reads as TGTGCCAGCAGCCAAGGTCGGACTAGCGGGGACGATACGCAGTATTTT. This codes for CASSQGRTSGDDTQYF.